Included here is one T cell receptor (beta chain) sequence, with context. The entry originates in a study of T cell repertoires in aging, cancer and after chemotherapy. The template was genomic DNA from peripheral blood, not RNA. Rearranged V-D-J TRB sequences were amplified with a mixed TRB-A/B primer pool. TCRdb reprocessed the multiplex PCR reads via MiXCR and lists one record per CDR3 protein. The repertoire has roughly 1,900 distinct CDR3 sequences, approximately 16% of them found once; the top ten carry roughly 4.5%. The CDR3 runs to 10 residues. CDR1 GTSNPN and CDR2 SVGIG come from the germline V gene (reference sequence). Between the trimmed V and J ends, which lost 2 bases and 9 bases, there was a span of 5 bases.

The J gene is TRBJ1-3, the V gene TRBV30; unclear D gene. This receptor was obtained from a human donor with a solid tumor. The source material was blood. In DNA form, the CDR3 reads TGTGCCTGGAGTCAGAGCACCATATATTTT. It specifies CAWSQSTIYF.